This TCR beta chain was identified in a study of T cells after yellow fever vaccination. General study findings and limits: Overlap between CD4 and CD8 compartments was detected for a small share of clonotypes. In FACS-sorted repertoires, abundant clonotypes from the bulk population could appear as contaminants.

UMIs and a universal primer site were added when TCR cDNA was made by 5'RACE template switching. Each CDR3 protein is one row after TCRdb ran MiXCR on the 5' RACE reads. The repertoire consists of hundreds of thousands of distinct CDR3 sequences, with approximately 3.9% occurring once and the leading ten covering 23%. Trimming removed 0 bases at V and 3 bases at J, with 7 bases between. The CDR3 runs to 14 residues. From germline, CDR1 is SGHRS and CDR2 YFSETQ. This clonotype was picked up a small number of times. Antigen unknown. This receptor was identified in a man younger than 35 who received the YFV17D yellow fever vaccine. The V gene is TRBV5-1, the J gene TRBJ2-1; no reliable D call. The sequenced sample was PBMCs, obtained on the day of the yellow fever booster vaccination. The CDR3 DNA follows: TGCGCCAGCAGCTTGGATGGGGTCTACAATGAGCAGTTCTTC. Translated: CASSLDGVYNEQFF. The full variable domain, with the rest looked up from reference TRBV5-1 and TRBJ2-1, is KAGVTQTPRYLIKTRGQQVTLSCSPISGHRSVSWYQQTPGQGLQFLFEYFSETQRNKGNFPGRFSGRQFSNSRSEMNVSTLELGDSALYLCASSLDGVYNEQFFGPGTRLTVL.